A selection of T cell receptor beta chains follows, all from one sample in a study of cytomegalovirus exposure and HLA in healthy donors. Sequencing used immunoSEQ multiplex PCR; TCRdb keeps in-frame clones, though not all of them. Of around 85,000 clones in the sample, 80% were seen once. Sequencing was carried out using PBMCs. Receptors were obtained from a woman aged 45 to 65 in good health and CMV-seropositive. The CDR3 runs from the conserved cysteine through the conserved F or W. The order of the fields is V gene, D gene, clone size, J gene, CDR3 DNA, CDR3 protein. D genes are given only for firm matches. The size of a clone is reported for some rows only, either as once, few or many, or as a class for expanded clones.

v_gene: TRBV5-1
d_gene: TRBD1
abundance: NA
j_gene: TRBJ2-7
CDR3nt: TGCGCCAGCAAAAAGGCAGGGGGATACGAGCAGTACTTC
CDR3aa: CASKKAGGYEQYF

v_gene: TRBV18
d_gene: TRBD1
abundance: NA
j_gene: TRBJ1-2
CDR3nt: TGTGCCAGCTCACCGGGACAGCGCACCGGGCATCATGGCTACACCTTC
CDR3aa: CASSPGQRTGHHGYTF

v_gene: TRBV7-3
d_gene: TRBD1
abundance: few
j_gene: TRBJ1-2
CDR3nt: TGTGCCAGCAGCGCTGCCGGGACAGGGTCTACCTATGGCTACACCTTC
CDR3aa: CASSAAGTGSTYGYTF

v_gene: TRBV5-1
d_gene: TRBD2
abundance: NA
j_gene: TRBJ2-5
CDR3nt: TGCGCCAGCAGCTTGCGGACTAGCGAGGAGACCCAGTACTTC
CDR3aa: CASSLRTSEETQYF

v_gene: TRBV11-3
d_gene: NA
abundance: few
j_gene: TRBJ1-3
CDR3nt: TGTGCCAGCAGCTTAGATAGAAACACCATATATTTT
CDR3aa: CASSLDRNTIYF

v_gene: TRBV6-5
d_gene: NA
abundance: NA
j_gene: TRBJ2-5
CDR3nt: TGTGCCAGCAGTCTCGGCGGCCCCCAAGAGACCCAGTACTTC
CDR3aa: CASSLGGPQETQYF

v_gene: TRBV6-4
d_gene: TRBD1
abundance: NA
j_gene: TRBJ2-1
CDR3nt: TGTGCCAGCGGGACAGAATCATACAATGAGCAGTTCTTC
CDR3aa: CASGTESYNEQFF

v_gene: TRBV4-2
d_gene: TRBD1
abundance: NA
j_gene: TRBJ2-2
CDR3nt: TGTGCCAGCAGCTCCGGGACAGGCGTCTCCGGGGAGCTGTTTTTT
CDR3aa: CASSSGTGVSGELFF

v_gene: TRBV6-1
d_gene: NA
abundance: NA
j_gene: TRBJ1-5
CDR3nt: TGTGCCAGCAGTGAAATGGCAGGTAGCAATCAGCCCCAGCATTTT
CDR3aa: CASSEMAGSNQPQHF

v_gene: TRBV7-3
d_gene: TRBD2
abundance: NA
j_gene: TRBJ2-5
CDR3nt: TGTGCCAGCAGCTCCGGGACTAGCGGGGCCCCACCGTACTTC
CDR3aa: CASSSGTSGAPPYF

v_gene: TRBV5-1
d_gene: NA
abundance: NA
j_gene: TRBJ2-1
CDR3nt: TGCGCCAGCAGCGTGGGGGCGCAGGCAAGTGAGCAGTTCTTC
CDR3aa: CASSVGAQASEQFF

v_gene: TRBV11-3
d_gene: NA
abundance: NA
j_gene: TRBJ1-4
CDR3nt: TGTGCCAGCAGCGATGCGGGTGGTGAAAAACTGTTTTTT
CDR3aa: CASSDAGGEKLFF

v_gene: TRBV27
d_gene: TRBD1
abundance: NA
j_gene: TRBJ2-3
CDR3nt: TGTGCCAGCAGAAGACACACCGGGACAGGGGGAACAGATACGCAGTATTTT
CDR3aa: CASRRHTGTGGTDTQYF

v_gene: TRBV6-6
d_gene: NA
abundance: NA
j_gene: TRBJ2-3
CDR3nt: TGTGCCAGCAGTTCGACAGCTACAGATACGCAGTATTTT
CDR3aa: CASSSTATDTQYF

v_gene: TRBV6-5
d_gene: NA
abundance: few
j_gene: TRBJ2-3
CDR3nt: TGTGCCAGCAGCCCGATGGGAGGTAGCACAGATACGCAGTATTTT
CDR3aa: CASSPMGGSTDTQYF

v_gene: TRBV11-3
d_gene: NA
abundance: NA
j_gene: TRBJ2-6
CDR3nt: TGTGCCAGCAGCGGGGCAGGGGCTGGGGCCAACGTCCTGACTTTC
CDR3aa: CASSGAGAGANVLTF

v_gene: TRBV11-2
d_gene: TRBD2
abundance: once
j_gene: TRBJ2-1
CDR3nt: TGTGCCAGCAGCTTAGATCGAGTGACTAGCTCAGGGCAGTTCTTC
CDR3aa: CASSLDRVTSSGQFF

v_gene: TRBV19
d_gene: TRBD1
abundance: NA
j_gene: TRBJ1-1
CDR3nt: TGTGCCAGTAAAAACAGGGGCAACACTGAAGCTTTCTTT
CDR3aa: CASKNRGNTEAFF

v_gene: TRBV5-4
d_gene: TRBD1
abundance: once
j_gene: TRBJ2-5
CDR3nt: TGTGCCAGCAGCTTACAGGGGGCGGATGAGACCCAGTACTTC
CDR3aa: CASSLQGADETQYF

v_gene: TRBV4-2
d_gene: NA
abundance: once
j_gene: TRBJ2-5
CDR3nt: TGTGCCAGCAGCCAAGATCTGAGGGGAGGGGGGGGCCGCCAAGAGACCCAGTACTTC
CDR3aa: CASSQDLRGGGGRQETQYF

v_gene: TRBV5-4
d_gene: TRBD1
abundance: few
j_gene: TRBJ2-2
CDR3nt: TGTGCCAGCACCTCCCAGACAGGGCGAACCGGGGAGCTGTTTTTT
CDR3aa: CASTSQTGRTGELFF

v_gene: TRBV6-1
d_gene: TRBD1
abundance: once
j_gene: TRBJ2-3
CDR3nt: TGTGCCAGCAGTGTCTGGACAGGGGACACAGATACGCAGTATTTT
CDR3aa: CASSVWTGDTDTQYF

v_gene: TRBV6-1
d_gene: NA
abundance: few
j_gene: TRBJ1-1
CDR3nt: TGTGCCAGCAGTGAAGCTAGAGCCGTCACTGAAGCTTTCTTT
CDR3aa: CASSEARAVTEAFF

v_gene: TRBV6-4
d_gene: NA
abundance: NA
j_gene: TRBJ1-1
CDR3nt: TGTGCCAGCAGAGCCACAACAGGAGTAAATGAAGCTTTCTTT
CDR3aa: CASRATTGVNEAFF

v_gene: TRBV7-3
d_gene: NA
abundance: NA
j_gene: TRBJ2-3
CDR3nt: TGTGCCAGCAGCTTAAATGCGGGAACACTTGCGGATACGCAGTATTTT
CDR3aa: CASSLNAGTLADTQYF

v_gene: TRBV5-1
d_gene: TRBD2
abundance: NA
j_gene: TRBJ2-6
CDR3nt: TGCGCCAGCAGCCCCAGCGGGGGGGCGAGCTCTGGGGCCAACGTCCTGACTTTC
CDR3aa: CASSPSGGASSGANVLTF

v_gene: TRBV20-1
d_gene: NA
abundance: NA
j_gene: TRBJ2-1
CDR3nt: TGCAGTGCTCGGTCTAGCAGTGAGCAGTTCTTC
CDR3aa: CSARSSSEQFF

v_gene: TRBV2
d_gene: TRBD1
abundance: NA
j_gene: TRBJ2-5
CDR3nt: TGTGCCAGCAGTGAAGGGGACAGGGTCAGGGAGACCCAGTACTTC
CDR3aa: CASSEGDRVRETQYF

v_gene: TRBV29-1
d_gene: TRBD1
abundance: NA
j_gene: TRBJ2-7
CDR3nt: TGCAGCGCTCGGACAGGGGTAATCGAGCAGTACTTC
CDR3aa: CSARTGVIEQYF

v_gene: TRBV27
d_gene: TRBD2
abundance: few
j_gene: TRBJ2-1
CDR3nt: TGTGCCAGCAGTCCCCCCGGGCTAGCGGGAGGTAATGAGCAGTTCTTC
CDR3aa: CASSPPGLAGGNEQFF

v_gene: TRBV5-4
d_gene: NA
abundance: NA
j_gene: TRBJ2-1
CDR3nt: TGTGCCAGCAGCTCTAGCAGTCCCTCCTACAATGAGCAGTTCTTC
CDR3aa: CASSSSSPSYNEQFF

v_gene: TRBV19
d_gene: TRBD1
abundance: NA
j_gene: TRBJ1-1
CDR3nt: TGTGCCAGTATGCCGGGACAGAAGAACACTGAAGCTTTCTTT
CDR3aa: CASMPGQKNTEAFF

v_gene: TRBV9
d_gene: TRBD2
abundance: NA
j_gene: TRBJ2-3
CDR3nt: TGTGCCAGCAGCGCCGGACTAGTAGGGGCCACAGATACGCAGTATTTT
CDR3aa: CASSAGLVGATDTQYF

v_gene: TRBV14
d_gene: TRBD2
abundance: NA
j_gene: TRBJ2-1
CDR3nt: TGTGCCAGCAGCCGGGGACTAGCGGGAGAGGGACCGAGGTTCTTC
CDR3aa: CASSRGLAGEGPRFF

v_gene: TRBV2
d_gene: NA
abundance: NA
j_gene: TRBJ2-1
CDR3nt: TGTGCCAGCAGTGAGCGAGGGAACAATGAGCAGTTCTTC
CDR3aa: CASSERGNNEQFF

v_gene: TRBV10-3
d_gene: NA
abundance: few
j_gene: TRBJ1-2
CDR3nt: TGTGCCATCAGGGGGACTTTGAGGGCTTCTAACTATGGCTACACCTTC
CDR3aa: CAIRGTLRASNYGYTF

v_gene: TRBV5-6
d_gene: TRBD2
abundance: NA
j_gene: TRBJ2-3
CDR3nt: TGTGCCAGCAGCTTGGCCGTGGGGACTAGACAGGATACGCAGTATTTT
CDR3aa: CASSLAVGTRQDTQYF

v_gene: TRBV27
d_gene: NA
abundance: once
j_gene: TRBJ1-5
CDR3nt: TGTGCCAGCAGGGAGACGGGGGGCAATCAGCCCCAGCATTTT
CDR3aa: CASRETGGNQPQHF

v_gene: TRBV5-1
d_gene: TRBD1
abundance: NA
j_gene: TRBJ1-3
CDR3nt: TGCGCCAGCAGGAGGGACAGGGGCCTCTCTGGAAACACCATATATTTT
CDR3aa: CASRRDRGLSGNTIYF